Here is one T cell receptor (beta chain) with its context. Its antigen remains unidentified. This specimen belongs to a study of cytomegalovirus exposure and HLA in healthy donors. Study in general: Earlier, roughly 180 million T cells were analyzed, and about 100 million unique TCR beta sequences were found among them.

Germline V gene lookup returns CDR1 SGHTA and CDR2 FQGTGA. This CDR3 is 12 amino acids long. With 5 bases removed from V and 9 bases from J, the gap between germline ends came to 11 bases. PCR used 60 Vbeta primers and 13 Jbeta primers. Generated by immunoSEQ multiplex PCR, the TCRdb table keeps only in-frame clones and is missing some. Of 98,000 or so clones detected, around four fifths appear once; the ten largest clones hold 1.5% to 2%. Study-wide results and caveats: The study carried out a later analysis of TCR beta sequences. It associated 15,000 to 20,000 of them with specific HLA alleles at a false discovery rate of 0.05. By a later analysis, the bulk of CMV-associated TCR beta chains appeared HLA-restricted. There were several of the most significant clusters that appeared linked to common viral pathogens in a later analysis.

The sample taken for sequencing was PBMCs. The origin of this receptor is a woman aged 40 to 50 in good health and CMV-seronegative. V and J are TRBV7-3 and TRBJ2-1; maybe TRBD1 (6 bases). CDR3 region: CASSNRAGEQFF. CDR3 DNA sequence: TGTGCCAGCAGCAACAGGGCCGGTGAGCAGTTCTTC.